The following is a TCR beta chain sequence with its context. The sort gate was single viable CD3+CD4+CD8-CD45RO+ cells for memory CD4+ T cells. The data are from a study of memory CD4+ T cells and cytomegalovirus serostatus. The CDR3 is made up of 16 amino acids. TCRdb's copy holds only in-frame clones and misses some; the assay was immunoSEQ multiplex PCR. The sample consists of 56,000 or so clones, about 81% of them appearing once. V usage is TRBV21-1 and J usage is TRBJ2-2; no check of the table's D call, TRBD1, against the DNA was made. TRBV21-1 is a listed pseudogene. The origin of this receptor is an adult in good health and CMV-seronegative. Input material: memory CD4+ T cells from blood. The CDR3 sequence: CASNFRQGKNTGELFF. In DNA, the CDR3 is TGTGCCAGCAACTTCCGACAGGGCAAGAACACCGGGGAGCTGTTTTTT.